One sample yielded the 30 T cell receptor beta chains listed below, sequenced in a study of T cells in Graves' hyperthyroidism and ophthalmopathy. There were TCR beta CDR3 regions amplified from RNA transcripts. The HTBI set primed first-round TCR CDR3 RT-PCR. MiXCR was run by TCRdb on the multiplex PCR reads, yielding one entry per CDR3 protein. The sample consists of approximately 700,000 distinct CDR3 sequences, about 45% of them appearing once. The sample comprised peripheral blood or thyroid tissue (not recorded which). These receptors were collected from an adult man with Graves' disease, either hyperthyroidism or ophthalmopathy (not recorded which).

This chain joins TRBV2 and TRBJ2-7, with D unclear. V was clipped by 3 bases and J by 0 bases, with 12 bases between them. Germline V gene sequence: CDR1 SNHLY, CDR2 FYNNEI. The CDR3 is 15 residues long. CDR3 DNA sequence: TGTGCCAGCAGTGATTTCACAGACAACTCCTACGAGCAGTACTTC. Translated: CASSDFTDNSYEQYF.

The CDR3 region is CASADISETQYF. The CDR3 coding sequence is TGTGCCAGCGCGGATATTTCAGAGACCCAGTACTTC. The rearrangement joins TRBV6-5 to TRBJ2-5; D remains unclear. The CDR3 has 12 amino acids. Per germline, CDR1 MNHEY and CDR2 SVGAGI. V was shortened by 8 bases and J by 4 bases, with 11 bases between the two germline ends.

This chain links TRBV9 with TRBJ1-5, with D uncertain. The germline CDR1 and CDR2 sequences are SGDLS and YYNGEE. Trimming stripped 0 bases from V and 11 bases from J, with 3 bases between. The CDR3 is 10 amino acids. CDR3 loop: CASSVGTQHF. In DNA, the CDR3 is TGTGCCAGCAGCGTAGGGACCCAGCATTTT.

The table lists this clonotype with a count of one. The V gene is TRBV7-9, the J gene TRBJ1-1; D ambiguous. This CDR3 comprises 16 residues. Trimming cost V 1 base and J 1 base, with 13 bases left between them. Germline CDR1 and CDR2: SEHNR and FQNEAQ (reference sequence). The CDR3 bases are TGTGCCAGCAGCTTAGGTGTGTGGCAGCCGAACACTGAAGCTTTCTTT. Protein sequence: CASSLGVWQPNTEAFF.

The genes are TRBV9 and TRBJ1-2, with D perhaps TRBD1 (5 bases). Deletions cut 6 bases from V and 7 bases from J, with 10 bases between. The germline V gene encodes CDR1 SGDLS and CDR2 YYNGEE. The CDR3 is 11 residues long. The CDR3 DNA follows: TGTGCCAGCAACCAGGGCGGTGGCTACACCTTC. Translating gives CASNQGGGYTF.

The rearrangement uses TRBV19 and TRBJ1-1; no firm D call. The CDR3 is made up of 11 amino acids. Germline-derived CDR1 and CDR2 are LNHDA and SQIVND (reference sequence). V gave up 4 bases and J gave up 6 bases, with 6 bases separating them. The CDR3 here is CASSNSAEAFF. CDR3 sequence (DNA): TGTGCCAGTAGTAATAGCGCTGAAGCTTTCTTT.

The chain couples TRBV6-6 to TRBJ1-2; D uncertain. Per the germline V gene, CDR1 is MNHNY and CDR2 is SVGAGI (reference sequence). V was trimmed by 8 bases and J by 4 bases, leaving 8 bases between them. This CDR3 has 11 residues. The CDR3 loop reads CASGFGYGYTF. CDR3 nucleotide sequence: TGTGCCAGCGGATTCGGCTATGGCTACACCTTC.

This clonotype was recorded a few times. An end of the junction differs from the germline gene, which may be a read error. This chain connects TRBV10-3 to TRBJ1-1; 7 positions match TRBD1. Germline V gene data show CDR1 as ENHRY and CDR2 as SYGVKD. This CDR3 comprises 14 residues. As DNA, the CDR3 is TGTGCCAGCAGTCAGAGAAAACCCGGGACAGAGGCTTTCTTT. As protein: CASSQRKPGTEAFF.

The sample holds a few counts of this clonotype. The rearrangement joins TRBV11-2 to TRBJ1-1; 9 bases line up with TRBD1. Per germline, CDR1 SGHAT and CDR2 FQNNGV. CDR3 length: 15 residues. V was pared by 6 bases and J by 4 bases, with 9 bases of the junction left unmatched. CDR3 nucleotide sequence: TGTGCCAGCAGGCCTACAGGGGGCTGGGGCACTGAAGCTTTCTTT. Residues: CASRPTGGWGTEAFF.

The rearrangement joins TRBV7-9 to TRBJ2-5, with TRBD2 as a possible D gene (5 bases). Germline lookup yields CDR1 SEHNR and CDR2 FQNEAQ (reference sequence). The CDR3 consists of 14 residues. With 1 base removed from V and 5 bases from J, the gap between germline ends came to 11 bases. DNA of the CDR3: TGTGCCAGCAGCTTAGGGAGGACGGAGGAGACCCAGTACTTC. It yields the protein CASSLGRTEETQYF.

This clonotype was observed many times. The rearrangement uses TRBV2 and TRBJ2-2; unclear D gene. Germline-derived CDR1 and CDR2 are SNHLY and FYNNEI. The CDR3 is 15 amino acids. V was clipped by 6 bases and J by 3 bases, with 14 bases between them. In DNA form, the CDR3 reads TGTGCCAGCAGCCCCGCCCCCCTTTACACCGGGGAGCTGTTTTTT. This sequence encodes CASSPAPLYTGELFF.

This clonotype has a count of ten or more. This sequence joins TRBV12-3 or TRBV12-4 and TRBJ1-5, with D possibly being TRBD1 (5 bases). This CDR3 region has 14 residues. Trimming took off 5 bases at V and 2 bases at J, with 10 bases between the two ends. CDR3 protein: CASSPGYGNQPQHF. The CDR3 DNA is TGTGCCAGCAGTCCAGGGTATGGCAATCAGCCCCAGCATTTT.

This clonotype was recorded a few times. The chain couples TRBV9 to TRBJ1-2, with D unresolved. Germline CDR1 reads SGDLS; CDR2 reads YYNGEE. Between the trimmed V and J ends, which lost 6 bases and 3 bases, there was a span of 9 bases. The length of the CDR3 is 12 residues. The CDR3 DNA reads TGTGCCAGCACGGACTTGGACTATGGCTACACCTTC. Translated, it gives CASTDLDYGYTF. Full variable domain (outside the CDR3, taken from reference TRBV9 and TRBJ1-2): DSGVTQTPKHLITATGQRVTLRCSPRSGDLSVYWYQQSLDQGLQFLIQYYNGEERAKGNILERFSAQQFPDLHSELNLSSLELGDSALYFCASTDLDYGYTFGSGTRLTVV.

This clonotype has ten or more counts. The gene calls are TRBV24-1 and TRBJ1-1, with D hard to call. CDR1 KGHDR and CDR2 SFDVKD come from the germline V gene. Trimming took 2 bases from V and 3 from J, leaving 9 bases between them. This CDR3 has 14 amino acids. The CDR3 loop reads CATSDSETDTEAFF. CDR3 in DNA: TGTGCCACCAGTGATTCGGAGACGGACACTGAAGCTTTCTTT.

This CDR3 is CASSLQWSQPQHF. The DNA of the CDR3 is TGTGCCAGTAGCTTACAGTGGTCTCAGCCCCAGCATTTT. The chain joins TRBV19 to TRBJ1-5, with D uncertain. V lost 6 bases and J 6 bases, leaving 12 bases between the germline ends. The CDR3 covers 13 residues. CDR1 and CDR2 from the germline V gene are LNHDA and SQIVND (reference sequence).

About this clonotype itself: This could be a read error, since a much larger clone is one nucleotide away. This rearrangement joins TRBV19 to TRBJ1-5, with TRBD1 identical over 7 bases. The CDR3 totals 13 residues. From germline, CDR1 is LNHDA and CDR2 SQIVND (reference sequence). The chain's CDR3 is CAGSRQGLQPQHF. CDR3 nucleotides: TGTGCCGGTAGTAGACAGGGCCTGCAGCCCCAGCATTTT.

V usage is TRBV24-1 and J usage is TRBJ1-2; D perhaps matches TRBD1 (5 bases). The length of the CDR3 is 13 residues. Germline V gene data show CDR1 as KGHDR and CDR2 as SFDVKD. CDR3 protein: CAQRTGERGGYTF. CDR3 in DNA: TGTGCTCAGCGGACGGGGGAGCGAGGTGGCTACACCTTC.

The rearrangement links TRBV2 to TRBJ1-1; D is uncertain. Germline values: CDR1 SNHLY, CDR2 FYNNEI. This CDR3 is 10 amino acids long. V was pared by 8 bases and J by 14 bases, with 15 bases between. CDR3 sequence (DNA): TGTGCCAGCGATGCCAGAGGCAGCTTCTTT. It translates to CASDARGSFF.

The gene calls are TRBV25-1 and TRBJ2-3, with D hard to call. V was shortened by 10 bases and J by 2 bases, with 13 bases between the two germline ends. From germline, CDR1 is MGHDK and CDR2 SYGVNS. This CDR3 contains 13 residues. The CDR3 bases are TGTGCCACGCTGTCATTAGTCACAGATACGCAGTATTTT. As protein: CATLSLVTDTQYF.

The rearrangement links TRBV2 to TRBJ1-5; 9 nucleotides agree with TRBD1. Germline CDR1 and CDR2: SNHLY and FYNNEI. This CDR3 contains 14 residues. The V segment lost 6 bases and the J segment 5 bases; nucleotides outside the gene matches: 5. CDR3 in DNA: TGTGCCAGCAGCGGACAGGGGTTTGATCAGCCCCAGCATTTT. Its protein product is CASSGQGFDQPQHF. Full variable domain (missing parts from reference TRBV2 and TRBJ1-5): EPEVTQTPSHQVTQMGQEVILRCVPISNHLYFYWYRQILGQKVEFLVSFYNNEISEKSEIFDDQFSVERPDGSNFTLKIRSTKLEDSAMYFCASSGQGFDQPQHFGDGTRLSIL.

In DNA, the CDR3 is TGTGCCAGCATGGTGGGGGCGAACACCGGGGAGCTGTTTTTT. Translating gives CASMVGANTGELFF. V and J are TRBV9 and TRBJ2-2; D assignment may be TRBD1 or TRBD2 (5 bases each). The V end lost 6 bases, the J end lost 0 bases, and 9 bases lay between the germline ends. The CDR3 length is 14 residues. The germline CDR1 and CDR2 sequences are SGDLS and YYNGEE.

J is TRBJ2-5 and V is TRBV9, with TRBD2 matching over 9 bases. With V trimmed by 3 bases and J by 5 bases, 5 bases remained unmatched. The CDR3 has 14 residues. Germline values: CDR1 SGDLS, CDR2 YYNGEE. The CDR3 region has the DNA TGTGCCAGCAGCGGAGGCGGGACTAGCGAGACCCAGTACTTC. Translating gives CASSGGGTSETQYF. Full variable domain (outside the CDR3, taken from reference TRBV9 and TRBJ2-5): DSGVTQTPKHLITATGQRVTLRCSPRSGDLSVYWYQQSLDQGLQFLIQYYNGEERAKGNILERFSAQQFPDLHSELNLSSLELGDSALYFCASSGGGTSETQYFGPGTRLLVL.

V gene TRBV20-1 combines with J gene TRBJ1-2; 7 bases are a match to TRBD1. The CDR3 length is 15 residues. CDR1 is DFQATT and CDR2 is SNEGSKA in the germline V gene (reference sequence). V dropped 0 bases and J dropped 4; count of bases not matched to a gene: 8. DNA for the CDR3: TGCAGTGCTAGAGATCGGGCTGAGGGGGCCTATGGCTACACCTTC. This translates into CSARDRAEGAYGYTF.

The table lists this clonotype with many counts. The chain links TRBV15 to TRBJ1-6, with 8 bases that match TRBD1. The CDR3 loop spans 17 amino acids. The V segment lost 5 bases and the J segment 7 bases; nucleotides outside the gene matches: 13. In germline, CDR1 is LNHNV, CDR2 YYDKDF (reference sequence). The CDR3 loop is CATSGVPGTGHNSPLHF. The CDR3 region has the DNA TGTGCCACCAGCGGAGTCCCGGGGACAGGCCACAATTCACCCCTCCACTTT.

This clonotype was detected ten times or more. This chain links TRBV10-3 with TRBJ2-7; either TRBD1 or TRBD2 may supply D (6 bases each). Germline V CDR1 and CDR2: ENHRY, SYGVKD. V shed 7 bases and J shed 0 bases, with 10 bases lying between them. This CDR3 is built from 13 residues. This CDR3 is CAIKPGASYEQYF. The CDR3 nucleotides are TGTGCCATCAAGCCGGGGGCCTCCTACGAGCAGTACTTC.

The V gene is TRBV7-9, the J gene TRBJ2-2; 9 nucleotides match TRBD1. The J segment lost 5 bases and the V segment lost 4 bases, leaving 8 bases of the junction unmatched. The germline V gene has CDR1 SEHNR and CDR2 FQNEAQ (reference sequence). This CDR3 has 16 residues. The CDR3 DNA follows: TGTGCCAGCAGCTCTACAGGGGGCGTCGGGACCGGGGAGCTGTTTTTT. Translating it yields CASSSTGGVGTGELFF.

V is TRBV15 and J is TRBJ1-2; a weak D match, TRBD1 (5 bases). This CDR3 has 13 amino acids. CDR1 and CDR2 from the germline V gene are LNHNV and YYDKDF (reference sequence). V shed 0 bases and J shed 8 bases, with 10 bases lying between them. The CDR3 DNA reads TGTGCCACCAGCAGAGATTGGGGGGAAGGCTACACCTTC. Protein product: CATSRDWGEGYTF. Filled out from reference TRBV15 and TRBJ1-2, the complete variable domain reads DAMVIQNPRYQVTQFGKPVTLSCSQTLNHNVMYWYQQKSSQAPKLLFHYYDKDFNNEADTPDNFQSRRPNTSFCFLDIRSPGLGDTAMYLCATSRDWGEGYTFGSGTRLTVV.

In DNA, the CDR3 is TGTGCCAGCAGCCTCGGGACAGGGTTGGAAGCTTTCTTT. As protein: CASSLGTGLEAFF. The chain recombines TRBV5-6 with TRBJ1-1, with 9 bases fitting TRBD1. Germline-derived CDR1 and CDR2 are SGHDT and YYEEEE. Trimming at V came to 4 bases and at J to 8 bases, leaving 6 bases not matched to a gene. The CDR3 length is 13 residues.

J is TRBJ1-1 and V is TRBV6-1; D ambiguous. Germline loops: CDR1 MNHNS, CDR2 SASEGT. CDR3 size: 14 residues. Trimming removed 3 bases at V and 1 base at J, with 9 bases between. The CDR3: CASSDRDPNTEAFF. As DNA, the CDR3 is TGTGCCAGCAGTGACCGGGATCCGAACACTGAAGCTTTCTTT.

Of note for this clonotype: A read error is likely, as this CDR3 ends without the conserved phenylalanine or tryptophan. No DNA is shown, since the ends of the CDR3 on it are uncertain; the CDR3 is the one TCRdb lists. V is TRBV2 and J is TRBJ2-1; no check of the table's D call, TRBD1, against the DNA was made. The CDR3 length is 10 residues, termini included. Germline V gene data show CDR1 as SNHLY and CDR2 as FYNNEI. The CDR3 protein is CASSDFGGFL.